The entry that follows covers one T cell receptor beta chain sequence. These data belong to a study of chemoradiotherapy in HPV16-positive cancers. About the research overall: Functional T-cell assays on two HPV16-positive patients' cells defined candidate HPV-specific clones and common TCR motifs.

Produced via immunoSEQ multiplex PCR; TCRdb's table is partial and in-frame only. The table lists approximately 32,000 clones, 89% of them singletons. The CDR3 runs to 12 residues. Germline CDR1 LNHDA, CDR2 SQIVND (reference sequence). The ends were cut back, 7 bases at V and 4 bases at J, with 8 bases in the middle. The sequencing here drew on blood, taken from a patient who underwent chemoradiotherapy. The rearrangement uses TRBV19 and TRBJ2-1; weak D call: TRBD1 (6 bases). The clonotype originates from a human donor with HPV-associated anogenital cancer. CDR3 amino acids: CASIDRYNEQFF. Written as DNA, the CDR3 is TGTGCCAGTATTGACAGGTACAATGAGCAGTTCTTC.